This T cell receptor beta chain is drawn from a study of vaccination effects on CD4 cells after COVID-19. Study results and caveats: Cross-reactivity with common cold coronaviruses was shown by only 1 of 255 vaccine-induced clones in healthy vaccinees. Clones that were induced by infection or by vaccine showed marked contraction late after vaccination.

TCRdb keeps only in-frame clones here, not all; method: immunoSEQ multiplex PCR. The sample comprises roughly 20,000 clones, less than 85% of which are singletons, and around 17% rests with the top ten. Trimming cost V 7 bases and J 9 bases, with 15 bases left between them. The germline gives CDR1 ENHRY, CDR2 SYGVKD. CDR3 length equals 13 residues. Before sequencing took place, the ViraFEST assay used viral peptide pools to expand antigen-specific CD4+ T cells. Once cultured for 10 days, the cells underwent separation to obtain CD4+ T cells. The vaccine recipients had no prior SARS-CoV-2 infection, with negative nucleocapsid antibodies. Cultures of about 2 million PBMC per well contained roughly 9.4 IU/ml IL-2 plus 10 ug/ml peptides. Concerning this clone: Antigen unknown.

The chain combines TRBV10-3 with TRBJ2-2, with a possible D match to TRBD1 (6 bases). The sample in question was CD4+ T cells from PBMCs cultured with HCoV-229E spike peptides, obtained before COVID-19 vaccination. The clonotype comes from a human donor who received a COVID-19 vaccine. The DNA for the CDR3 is TGTGCCATCAACCCCCAGGGGACGAGGGAGCTGTTTTTT. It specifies CAINPQGTRELFF.